Below, 29 T cell receptor beta chains from the same sample are listed, as sequenced in a study of shared clonotypes between healthy human individuals. Repertoires were generated with immunoSEQ multiplex PCR, while TCRdb's copy carries only in-frame clones and drops some. The sample yields around 980,000 clones, approximately 80% seen once. What was sequenced was memory CD4+ T cells from PBMCs. Subset noted: CD45RA-negative fraction. The receptors here all came from a man aged 18 to 35 in good health. Some clones in this sample may be carry-over from other donors' samples.

This clone was counted between two and nine times. The CDR3 nucleotides are TGTGCCAGCAGCTTAGCCCTCGGGGGCTACACCTTC. As protein: CASSLALGGYTF. This chain joins TRBV7-9 and TRBJ1-2; D call uncertain. Germline CDR1 is SEHNR and CDR2 is FQNEAQ (reference sequence). The CDR3 totals 12 residues. V was clipped by 0 bases and J by 8 bases, with 7 bases between them. The full variable domain, rest sourced from reference TRBV7-9 and TRBJ1-2, is DTGVSQNPRHKITKRGQNVTFRCDPISEHNRLYWYRQTLGQGPEFLTYFQNEAQLEKSRLLSDRFSAERPKGSFSTLEIQRTEQGDSAMYLCASSLALGGYTFGSGTRLTVV.

The chain joins TRBV7-9 to TRBJ1-1, with a possible D match to TRBD1 (5 bases). V was shortened by 1 base and J by 1 base, with 10 bases between the two germline ends. CDR1 is SEHNR and CDR2 is FQNEAQ in the germline V gene (reference sequence). CDR3 length: 15 residues. For the CDR3, the DNA is TGTGCCAGCAGCTTAGTCGGACATCCGAACACTGAAGCTTTCTTT. Translated, it gives CASSLVGHPNTEAFF.

In regard to this clone: Being one base from a much bigger clone, this may be a read error. The genes are TRBV6-5 and TRBJ1-1; D unclear. V was trimmed by 6 bases and J by 4 bases, leaving 15 bases between them. This CDR3 has 14 amino acids. Germline CDR1 MNHEY, CDR2 SVGAGI. CDR3 bases: TGTGCCAGCAGCCCCCGGTGGGAATGCACTGAAGCTTTCTTT. Amino acids: CASSPRWECTEAFF.

This clone was observed a few times. This chain joins TRBV5-8 and TRBJ1-4; the D is unclear. Trimming stripped 1 base from V and 4 bases from J, with 8 bases between. The CDR3 sequence is 14 residues long. Germline V gene data show CDR1 as SGHTS and CDR2 as YDEGEE. The CDR3 is CASSLRVLNEKLFF. In DNA form, the CDR3 reads TGTGCCAGCAGCTTGCGGGTCCTTAATGAAAAACTGTTTTTT.

A note on this clone: This may arise from a read error, as a much more abundant clone is one base away. The chain couples TRBV28 to TRBJ1-2; the match to TRBD1 covers 10 bases. The CDR3 has 17 residues. V lost 6 bases, J lost 4 bases, and 14 bases stayed unmatched. Germline CDR1 and CDR2: MDHEN and SYDVKM. CDR3 residues: CASSQAPGTGEAYGYTF. The CDR3 DNA reads as TGTGCCAGCAGCCAGGCTCCCGGGACAGGGGAAGCCTATGGCTACACCTTC.

V and J are TRBV5-1 and TRBJ1-6; D remains unclear. Germline CDR1 reads SGHRS; CDR2 reads YFSETQ. Trimming took off 0 bases at V and 0 bases at J, with 7 bases between the two ends. The CDR3 is 16 amino acids. CDR3 region: CASSLVGSSYNSPLHF. The CDR3 bases are TGCGCCAGCAGCTTGGTGGGGAGCTCCTATAATTCACCCCTCCACTTT.

This clone was detected only a few times. Only one base separates this from a far larger clonotype, so it likely reflects a read error. CDR3 residues: CASRGNTEAFF. The CDR3, as DNA: TGTGCCAGCAGGGGGAACACTGAAGCTTTCTTT. V usage is TRBV25-1 and J usage is TRBJ1-1, with D unresolved. The CDR3 covers 11 residues. V was cut by 6 bases and J by 1 base, with 3 bases left in between. Germline V gene sequence: CDR1 MGHDK, CDR2 SYGVNS.

This chain connects TRBV5-5 to TRBJ1-2; D gene uncertain. V was shortened by 4 bases and J by 1 base, with 17 bases between the two germline ends. CDR1 is SGHKS and CDR2 is YYEKEE in the germline V gene (reference sequence). CDR3 length: 16 residues. The CDR3 nucleotides read TGTGCCAGCAGCCCCCGAAGCCCCGGACTTAACTATGGCTACACCTTC. It translates to CASSPRSPGLNYGYTF.

This clone came up a few times. The rearrangement links TRBV15 to TRBJ1-4, with 7 bases matching TRBD1. There are 13 residues in the CDR3. The trim removed 5 bases at V and 4 bases at J, leaving 1 base unmatched. In germline, CDR1 is LNHNV, CDR2 YYDKDF (reference sequence). The CDR3 sequence is CATSRDSNEKLFF. The CDR3 DNA sequence: TGTGCCACCAGCCGGGACAGTAATGAAAAACTGTTTTTT.

The genes are TRBV11-2 and TRBJ1-2; D is unresolved. The germline V gene has CDR1 SGHAT and CDR2 FQNNGV. There are 11 residues in the CDR3. V shed 1 base and J shed 11 bases, with 8 bases lying between them. The CDR3 protein is CASSLAAPYTF. Written as DNA, the CDR3 is TGTGCCAGCAGCTTAGCCGCCCCTTACACCTTC. The full variable domain, in which reference TRBV11-2 and TRBJ1-2 provide the parts outside the CDR3, is EAGVAQSPRYKIIEKRQSVAFWCNPISGHATLYWYQQILGQGPKLLIQFQNNGVVDDSQLPKDRFSAERLKGVDSTLKIQPAKLEDSAVYLCASSLAAPYTFGSGTRLTVV.

Of note for this clone: This clone may be a read error of a much larger clone one base away. The chain links TRBV28 to TRBJ1-1; D not resolved. The CDR3 extends over 15 amino acids. Per germline, CDR1 MDHEN and CDR2 SYDVKM. CDR3 residues: CAGSPMEGYDTEAFF. DNA for the CDR3: TGTGCCGGCAGTCCGATGGAGGGTTACGACACTGAAGCTTTCTTT.

For this clone: Germline is not matched at one junction end, which may reflect a read error. This sequence joins TRBV11-2 and TRBJ2-7, with unresolved D. Germline lookup yields CDR1 SGHAT and CDR2 FQNNGV. The CDR3 is 14 residues long. The CDR3 sequence: CASSLERIRGEQYF. For the CDR3, the DNA is TGTGCCAGCAGCCTAGAACGGATCCGCGGCGAGCAGTACTTC.

Written as DNA, the CDR3 is TGTGCCAGCAGTTTTGGGGGGGCGAGAGGAAACACCATATATTTT. Translation gives CASSFGGARGNTIYF. The V gene is TRBV28, the J gene TRBJ1-3; tentatively, D is TRBD1 (6 bases). Trimming took 3 bases from V and 4 from J, leaving 13 bases between them. This CDR3 region has 15 residues. Germline V gene data show CDR1 as MDHEN and CDR2 as SYDVKM.

This clone was observed once. This chain links TRBV6-5 with TRBJ1-4; 9 bases fit TRBD1. V gave up 6 bases and J gave up 7 bases; unmatched junction bases: 6. The V gene's germline CDR1 is MNHEY and CDR2 SVGAGI. The CDR3 covers 14 residues. The CDR3 nucleotides read TGTGCCAGCAGCTTCGACAGGGGGGTTGAAAAACTGTTTTTT. This codes for CASSFDRGVEKLFF.

CDR3 bases: TGTGCCTGGAGTGTCAGGGGACTAGCTGGCTGGGAGACCCAGTACTTC. Translated, it gives CAWSVRGLAGWETQYF. The chain employs TRBV30 and TRBJ2-5; 9 bases are a match to TRBD2. Germline CDR1 is GTSNPN and CDR2 is SVGIG (reference sequence). The CDR3 runs 16 residues. After removal of 0 bases from V and 5 bases from J, the junction contained 10 bases not matched to a gene.

This clone was observed a handful of times. At one of its ends the junction is not consistent with the germline gene, which may arise from a read error. This chain joins TRBV5-8 and TRBJ2-4; D assignment may be TRBD1 or TRBD2 (6 bases each). The CDR3 extends over 11 amino acids. Germline assignment: CDR1 SGHTS and CDR2 YDEGEE. The CDR3 sequence is CASNYRGGTTF. CDR3 bases: TGTGCCAGCAACTACAGAGGGGGGACCACCTTC. Supplemented by reference TRBV5-8 and TRBJ2-4, the full variable domain reads EAGVTQSPTHLIKTRGQQATLRCSPISGHTSVYWYQQALGLGLQFLLWYDEGEERNRGNFPPRFSGRQFPNYSSELNVNALELEDSALYLCASNYRGGTTFGAGTRLSVL.

Turning to this clone: This probably arose from a read error, given a far larger clone one base away. In DNA, the CDR3 is TGTACCTGGAGTCGAGGGGGGAGCCACGAGCAGTACTTC. Amino acids: CTWSRGGSHEQYF. The chain uses TRBV30 and TRBJ2-7, with D possibly being TRBD1 or TRBD2 (6 bases each). The CDR3 length is 13 residues. Germline assignment: CDR1 GTSNPN and CDR2 SVGIG (reference sequence).

This chain links TRBV7-9 with TRBJ1-1, with 8 nucleotides matching TRBD1. Germline CDR1 and CDR2: SEHNR and FQNEAQ (reference sequence). V gave up 2 bases and J gave up 1 base; unmatched junction bases: 0. The CDR3 is 14 amino acids. CDR3 coding DNA: TGTGCCAGCAGCTTAACAGGGGGGAACACTGAAGCTTTCTTT. Translating it yields CASSLTGGNTEAFF.

The genes are TRBV6-6 and TRBJ1-1; D is possibly TRBD1 (6 bases). From germline, CDR1 is MNHNY and CDR2 SVGAGI (reference sequence). This CDR3 spans 14 amino acids. The V end lost 4 bases, the J end lost 5 bases, and 14 bases lay between the germline ends. CDR3 coding DNA: TGTGCCAGCAGTTTCCTTCAGGGGAGGACTGAAGCTTTCTTT. Protein sequence: CASSFLQGRTEAFF.

For the CDR3, the DNA is TGTGCCAGCTCACCTAAGGAGGGCATCTATGGCTACACCTTC. It encodes CASSPKEGIYGYTF. The V gene is TRBV18, the J gene TRBJ1-2; D is uncertain. This CDR3 has 14 amino acids. Trimming left V 3 bases short and J 4 bases short, with 12 bases between. The V gene's germline CDR1 is KGHSH and CDR2 LQKENI.

The CDR3 DNA reads TGTGCCAGCAGTTCTTCACAGGGATCGCCAGAGACCCAGTACTTC. This translates into CASSSSQGSPETQYF. The gene calls are TRBV6-1 and TRBJ2-5; D possibly corresponds to TRBD1 (6 bases). The germline V gene has CDR1 MNHNS and CDR2 SASEGT. This CDR3 is built from 15 residues. Trimming removed 5 bases at V and 4 bases at J, with 17 bases between.

J is TRBJ1-2 and V is TRBV5-1; possibly TRBD1 for D (6 bases). Germline loops: CDR1 SGHRS, CDR2 YFSETQ. This CDR3 has 15 residues. Between the trimmed V and J ends, which lost 0 bases and 8 bases, there was a span of 17 bases. The chain's CDR3 is CASSLAVQGWRGYTF. The CDR3 bases are TGCGCCAGCAGCTTGGCCGTGCAGGGGTGGAGAGGCTACACCTTC.

This clone was counted only a few times. The V call is TRBV18, the J call TRBJ1-4; no clear D gene. The CDR3 is 12 amino acids. Trimming removed 3 bases from V and 8 bases from J, with 7 bases in between. Germline V CDR1 and CDR2: KGHSH, LQKENI. This CDR3 reads CASSPAFEKLFF. DNA for the CDR3: TGTGCCAGCTCACCGGCCTTCGAAAAACTGTTTTTT.

This chain links TRBV18 with TRBJ1-2, with D maybe TRBD1 (6 bases). Germline CDR1 reads KGHSH; CDR2 reads LQKENI. Trimming shortened V by 4 bases and J by 4 bases, and 16 bases separated the two germline ends. The CDR3 extends over 15 amino acids. In DNA, the CDR3 is TGTGCCAGCTCACAAGAGGAGACAGGTTCCTATGGCTACACCTTC. This codes for CASSQEETGSYGYTF.

The V and J genes are TRBV5-1 and TRBJ2-6; possible D gene TRBD2, 6 bases. Looked up from germline, CDR1 is SGHRS and CDR2 is YFSETQ. The CDR3 length is 16 residues. Trimming stripped 3 bases from V and 4 bases from J, with 14 bases between. In DNA form, the CDR3 reads TGCGCCAGCAGCTCCACCGGAGGGTCCGGGGCCAACGTCCTGACTTTC. It is translated as CASSSTGGSGANVLTF.

V is TRBV5-1 and J is TRBJ2-1, with 7 bases that match TRBD2. Germline V gene sequence: CDR1 SGHRS, CDR2 YFSETQ. Losses at the gene ends were 2 bases for V and 7 bases for J; bases not matched to a gene: 9. The CDR3 covers 15 residues. Written as DNA, the CDR3 is TGCGCCAGCAGCTTTTCAGCGGGATATGGGAATGAGCAGTTCTTC. Amino acids: CASSFSAGYGNEQFF. The full variable domain, rest sourced from reference TRBV5-1 and TRBJ2-1, is KAGVTQTPRYLIKTRGQQVTLSCSPISGHRSVSWYQQTPGQGLQFLFEYFSETQRNKGNFPGRFSGRQFSNSRSEMNVSTLELGDSALYLCASSFSAGYGNEQFFGPGTRLTVL.

CDR3 sequence: CASSRPAGSNTEAFF. The CDR3 bases are TGTGCCAGCTCCCGACCCGCAGGATCGAACACTGAAGCTTTCTTT. The chain combines TRBV28 with TRBJ1-1; D remains unclear. The CDR3 is made up of 15 amino acids. The germline V and J ends were trimmed by 8 bases and 1 base, with 17 bases remaining between them. Germline CDR1 reads MDHEN; CDR2 reads SYDVKM.

The CDR3 nucleotides read TGTGCCAGCTCTCCCGGGACCAGTGGTTCCGGGGAGCTGTTTTTT. This sequence encodes CASSPGTSGSGELFF. The chain has TRBV6-5 and TRBJ2-2, with D perhaps assigned TRBD1 or TRBD2 (5 bases each). V lost 8 bases to trimming and J lost 6 bases, with 19 bases between them. The CDR3 has 15 amino acids. Germline lookup yields CDR1 MNHEY and CDR2 SVGAGI.

The rearrangement uses TRBV7-3 and TRBJ2-1, with TRBD2 matching over 7 bases. With V trimmed by 0 bases and J by 0 bases, 5 bases remained unmatched. Germline-derived CDR1 and CDR2 are SGHTA and FQGTGA. This CDR3 is 17 amino acids long. The CDR3 sequence: CASSLTGAGRSYNEQFF. The DNA of the CDR3 is TGTGCCAGCAGCTTAACCGGAGCGGGGCGCTCCTACAATGAGCAGTTCTTC.